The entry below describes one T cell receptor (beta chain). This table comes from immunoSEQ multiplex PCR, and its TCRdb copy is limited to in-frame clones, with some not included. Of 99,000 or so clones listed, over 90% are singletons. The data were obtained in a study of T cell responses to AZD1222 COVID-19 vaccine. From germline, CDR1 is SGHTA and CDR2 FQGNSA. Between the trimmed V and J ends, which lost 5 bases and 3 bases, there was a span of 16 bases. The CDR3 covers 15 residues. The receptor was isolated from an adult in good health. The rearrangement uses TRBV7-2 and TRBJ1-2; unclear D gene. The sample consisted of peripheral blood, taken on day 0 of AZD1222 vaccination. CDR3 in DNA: TGTGCCAGCAGCCTAAGCATACCAGCCTACTATGGCTACACCTTC. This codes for CASSLSIPAYYGYTF.